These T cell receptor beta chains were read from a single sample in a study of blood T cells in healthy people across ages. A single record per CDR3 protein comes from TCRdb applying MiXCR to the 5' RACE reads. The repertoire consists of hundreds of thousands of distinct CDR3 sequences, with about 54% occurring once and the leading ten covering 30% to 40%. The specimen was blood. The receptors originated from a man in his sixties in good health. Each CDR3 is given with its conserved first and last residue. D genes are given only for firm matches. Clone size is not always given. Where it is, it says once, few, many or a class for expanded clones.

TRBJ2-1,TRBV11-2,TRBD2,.,CASSLGFSGGSYNEQFF,TGTGCCAGCAGCTTAGGTTTTAGCGGGGGGTCCTACAATGAGCAGTTCTTC
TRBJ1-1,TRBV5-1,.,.,CASSLESGDAFF,TGCGCCAGCAGCTTGGAGTCAGGGGATGCTTTCTTT
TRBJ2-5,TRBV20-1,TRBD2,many,CSARGGSGAQETQYF,TGCAGTGCTAGAGGGGGTAGCGGGGCCCAAGAGACCCAGTACTTC
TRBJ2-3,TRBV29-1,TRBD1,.,CSARDSFSTDTQYF,TGCAGCGCCAGGGACAGCTTCAGCACAGATACGCAGTATTTT
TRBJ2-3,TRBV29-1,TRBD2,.,CSVESGGDTQYF,TGCAGCGTTGAATCGGGAGGGGATACGCAGTATTTT
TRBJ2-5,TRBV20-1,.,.,CSASYTGQETQYF,TGCAGTGCTAGTTATACGGGGCAAGAGACCCAGTACTTC
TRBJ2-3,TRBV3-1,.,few,CASSQSPLGTFTQYF,TGTGCCAGCAGCCAATCGCCACTAGGGACCTTCACGCAGTATTTT
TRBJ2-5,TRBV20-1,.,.,CSASGPEETQYF,TGCAGTGCTAGCGGTCCAGAGGAGACCCAGTACTTC
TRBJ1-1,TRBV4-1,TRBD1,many,CASSIQGWDTEAFF,TGCGCCAGCAGCATACAGGGGTGGGACACTGAAGCTTTCTTT
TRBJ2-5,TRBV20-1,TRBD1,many,CSARDGGRGQDLGTQYF,TGCAGTGCTAGAGATGGGGGGCGGGGACAGGACTTGGGGACCCAGTACTTC
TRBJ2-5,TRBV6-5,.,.,CASTPVGPFKETQYF,TGTGCCAGTACCCCGGTGGGACCGTTTAAAGAGACCCAGTACTTC
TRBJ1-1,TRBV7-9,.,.,CASSLASRGTPFF,TGTGCCAGCAGCTTAGCTTCCCGTGGGACCCCTTTCTTT